This T cell receptor (beta chain) was identified during a study of CD8 T cells in ankylosing spondylitis. Findings and limits, study-wide: Characteristic, it appeared, of ankylosing spondylitis blood was a TCR beta motif of eight highly homologous variants. Reported data indicate significant enrichment of disease-linked clones within matched ankylosing spondylitis synovial fluid. Earlier studies detected some motif variants in reactive arthritis synovial fluid and blood. Disease-linked clones, CD8+, were relatively rare in peripheral blood.

As for this clonotype: Antigen unknown.

V was clipped by 0 bases and J by 2 bases, with 10 bases between them. CDR3 size: 15 residues. The germline gives CDR1 LGHNA, CDR2 YNFKEQ. Molecular-barcoded quantitative 5'-RACE produced these TCR beta libraries. MiXCR was run by TCRdb on the 5' RACE reads, yielding one entry per CDR3 protein. The table lists roughly 440,000 distinct CDR3 sequences, roughly 17% of them singletons, with about 0.94% in the top ten. The chain employs TRBV4-2 and TRBJ2-5; a weak D match, TRBD1 (5 bases). Sequenced sample: blood, either unsorted or a sorted T cell fraction (not recorded which). The receptor was derived from a male donor with ankylosing spondylitis. CDR3 loop: CASSQDPRQQETQYF. CDR3 bases: TGTGCCAGCAGCCAAGACCCCCGACAGCAAGAGACCCAGTACTTC.